This T cell receptor beta chain is from a study of B cell selection in AIRE deficiency. Study-wide results and caveats: CDR3s were shorter in shared Treg sequences, reflecting few non-templated nucleotide insertions. Only around a tenth of roughly 3,700 shared Treg sequences were patient-specific; 30% to 40% healthy-specific. In TCRBV usage, CDR3 length and diversity, patient Tconv and Treg cells matched healthy donors.

This CDR3 is built from 15 residues. Unmatched junction bases numbered 13, after V lost 7 bases and J lost 7 bases. The germline V gene encodes CDR1 MNHNS and CDR2 SASEGT. Authors' data handling: Patients' conventional T cells yielded some 1.1x10^5 distinct TCRbeta sequences; donors' under 1.5x10^5. The assay was immunoSEQ multiplex PCR, and TCRdb's table has in-frame clones only and misses some. V and J calls plus clone size are reproduced from that table; the DNA served to infer D and trimming. The sample yields some 25,000 clones, roughly 96% seen once. On this clone: As yet, its antigen is unknown.

The sorted conventional CD4 T cells were gated as CD4+CD127+. The clonotype was recovered from a human donor in good health. Sequencing was carried out using CD4+CD127+ conventional T cells sorted from PBMCs. The V gene is TRBV6-1, the J gene TRBJ1-2; 9 bases fit TRBD1. In DNA form, the CDR3 reads TGTGCCAGCACCTGGGGACAGGGTACTCAGGGTGGCTACACCTTC. Amino acid sequence: CASTWGQGTQGGYTF.